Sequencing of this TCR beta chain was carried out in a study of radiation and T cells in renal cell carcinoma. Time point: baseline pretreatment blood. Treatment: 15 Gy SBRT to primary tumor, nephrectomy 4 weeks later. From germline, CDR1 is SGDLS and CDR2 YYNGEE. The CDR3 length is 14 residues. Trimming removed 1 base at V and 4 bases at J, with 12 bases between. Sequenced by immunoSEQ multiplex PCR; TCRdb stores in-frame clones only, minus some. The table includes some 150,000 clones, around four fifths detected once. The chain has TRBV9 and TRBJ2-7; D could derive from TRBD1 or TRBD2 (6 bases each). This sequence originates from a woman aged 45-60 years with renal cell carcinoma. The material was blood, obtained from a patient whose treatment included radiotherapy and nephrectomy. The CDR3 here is CASSVRGAPYEQYF. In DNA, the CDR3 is TGTGCCAGCAGCGTAAGGGGGGCCCCATACGAGCAGTACTTC.